Following are 9 T cell receptor beta chains from one sample sequenced in a study of identical twins. Each CDR3 protein gets one entry after TCRdb re-called the 5' RACE reads with MiXCR. The sample lists about 660,000 distinct CDR3 sequences; over 8.5% were seen once. These data are also associated with another study on yellow fever vaccine responses in identical twins.

The sequenced sample was PBMCs. The origin of the receptors is a woman under 30 in good health.

This clonotype was detected a few times. The V call is TRBV9, the J call TRBJ2-6, with a possible D match to TRBD2 (6 bases). CDR3 length: 16 residues. Germline assignment: CDR1 SGDLS and CDR2 YYNGEE. V shed 2 bases and J shed 2 bases, with 11 bases lying between them. The CDR3 loop is CASSVGGLPGANVLTF. CDR3 coding DNA: TGTGCCAGCAGCGTGGGGGGATTACCTGGGGCCAACGTCCTGACTTTC.

This clonotype has a handful of counts. V and J are TRBV7-9 and TRBJ1-5; the match to TRBD1 covers 7 bases. CDR3 length equals 14 residues. Losses at the gene ends were 5 bases for V and 5 bases for J; bases not matched to a gene: 6. Germline assignment: CDR1 SEHNR and CDR2 FQNEAQ (reference sequence). The DNA for the CDR3 is TGTGCCAGCAGCCTCGGACAGGCTGATCAGCCCCAGCATTTT. Translation: CASSLGQADQPQHF.

This clonotype was seen a handful of times. The chain combines TRBV6-5 with TRBJ2-5, with 7 positions matching TRBD1. V lost 0 bases to trimming and J lost 5 bases; unmatched junction nucleotides: 3. The CDR3 spans 14 residues. CDR1 MNHEY and CDR2 SVGAGI come from the germline V gene. The CDR3 DNA is TGTGCCAGCAGTTACTCACAGGGGTTTGAGACCCAGTACTTC. Its protein is CASSYSQGFETQYF.

V usage is TRBV2 and J usage is TRBJ2-7; TRBD1 matches 7 bases. The CDR3 spans 17 residues. Germline assignment: CDR1 SNHLY and CDR2 FYNNEI. With 6 bases clipped from V and 0 bases from J, the junction kept 14 bases outside the gene matches. DNA for the CDR3: TGTGCCAGCAGCTTTCCTAGGGACAGCATTGTCTCCTACGAGCAGTACTTC. Its protein is CASSFPRDSIVSYEQYF.

This clonotype occurred a few times. The chain links TRBV5-1 to TRBJ2-7; D is possibly TRBD1 (5 bases). Germline V gene lookup returns CDR1 SGHRS and CDR2 YFSETQ. V was cut by 3 bases and J by 0 bases, with 19 bases left in between. This CDR3 has 17 amino acids. CDR3: CASSSLGWQGSSYEQYF. The CDR3 bases are TGCGCCAGCAGCTCCCTAGGCTGGCAGGGTAGCTCCTACGAGCAGTACTTC.

This clonotype was counted only a few times. V usage is TRBV27 and J usage is TRBJ2-4; D is ambiguous. Trimming removed 2 bases from V and 2 bases from J, with 13 bases in between. This CDR3 has 16 residues. Germline loops: CDR1 MNHEY, CDR2 SMNVEV (reference sequence). The CDR3 loop reads CASSLRNGPPKNIQYF. Written as DNA, the CDR3 is TGTGCCAGCAGTTTAAGAAACGGTCCTCCCAAAAACATTCAGTACTTC.

This rearrangement joins TRBV20-1 to TRBJ2-7, with a tentative D call TRBD2 (5 bases). Deletions cut 3 bases from V and 1 base from J, with 16 bases between. Germline values: CDR1 DFQATT, CDR2 SNEGSKA (reference sequence). This CDR3 has 15 residues. In nucleotides, the CDR3 is TGCAGTGCTAGTGGACGCCGGGGATGGTCCTACGAGCAGTACTTC. Translation gives CSASGRRGWSYEQYF.

The gene calls are TRBV9 and TRBJ1-2; D unresolved. From germline, CDR1 is SGDLS and CDR2 YYNGEE. This CDR3 is built from 13 residues. Trimming shortened V by 4 bases and J by 8 bases, and 15 bases separated the two germline ends. In DNA, the CDR3 is TGTGCCAGCAGCTTAAATTCACCGGGAGGCTACACCTTC. Protein product: CASSLNSPGGYTF.

The chain couples TRBV6-1 to TRBJ1-4; no reliable D call. The ends were cut back, 7 bases at V and 8 bases at J, with 17 bases in the middle. The CDR3 is 14 residues long. Germline V gene sequence: CDR1 MNHNS, CDR2 SASEGT. The CDR3 is CASTSPGNSEKLFF. The DNA for the CDR3 is TGTGCCAGCACCTCGCCGGGGAACAGCGAAAAACTGTTTTTT.